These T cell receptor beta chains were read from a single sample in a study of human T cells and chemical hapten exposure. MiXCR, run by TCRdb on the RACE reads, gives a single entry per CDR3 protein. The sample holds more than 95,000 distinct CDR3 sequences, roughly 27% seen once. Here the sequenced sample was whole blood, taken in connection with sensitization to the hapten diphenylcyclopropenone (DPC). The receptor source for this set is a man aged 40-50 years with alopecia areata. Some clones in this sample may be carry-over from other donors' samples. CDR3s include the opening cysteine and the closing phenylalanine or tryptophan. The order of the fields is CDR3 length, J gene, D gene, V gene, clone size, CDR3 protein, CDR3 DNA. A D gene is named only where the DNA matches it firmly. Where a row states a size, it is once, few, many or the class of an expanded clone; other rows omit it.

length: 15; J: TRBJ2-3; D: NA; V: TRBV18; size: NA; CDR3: CASSPPGGYTDTQYF; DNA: TGTGCCAGCTCACCACCAGGAGGGTACACAGATACGCAGTATTTT
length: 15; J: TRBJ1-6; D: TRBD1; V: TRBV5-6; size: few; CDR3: CASSQLTGVNSPLHF; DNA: TGTGCCAGCAGCCAACTGACAGGGGTTAATTCACCCCTCCACTTT
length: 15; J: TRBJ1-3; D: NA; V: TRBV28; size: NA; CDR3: CASSSERVSGNTIYF; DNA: TGTGCCAGCAGTTCCGAACGGGTATCTGGAAACACCATATATTTT
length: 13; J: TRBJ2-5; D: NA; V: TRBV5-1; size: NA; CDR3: CASSVEGQETQYF; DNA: TGCGCCAGCAGTGTTGAAGGGCAAGAGACCCAGTACTTC
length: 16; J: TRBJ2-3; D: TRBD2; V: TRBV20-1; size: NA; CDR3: CSARRLAGGPADTQYF; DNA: TGCAGTGCTAGAAGACTAGCGGGGGGTCCTGCAGATACGCAGTATTTT
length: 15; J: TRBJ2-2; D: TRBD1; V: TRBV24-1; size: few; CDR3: CATSDPGQGTGELFF; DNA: TGTGCCACCAGTGATCCTGGACAGGGGACCGGGGAGCTGTTTTTT
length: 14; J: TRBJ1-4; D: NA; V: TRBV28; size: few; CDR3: CASFGGLLGEKLFF; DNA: TGTGCCAGCTTTGGAGGCCTTTTGGGCGAAAAACTGTTTTTT
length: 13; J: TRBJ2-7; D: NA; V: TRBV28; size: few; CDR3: CASSLSLNYEQYF; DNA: TGTGCCAGCAGTTTGTCGCTTAACTACGAGCAGTACTTC
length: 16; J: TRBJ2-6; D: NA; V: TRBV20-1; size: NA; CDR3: CSARLTGPSGANVLTF; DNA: TGCAGTGCTAGACTAACAGGGCCCTCTGGGGCCAACGTCCTGACTTTC
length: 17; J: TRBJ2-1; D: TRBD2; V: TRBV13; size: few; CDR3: CASSPVLRENSYNEQFF; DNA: TGTGCCAGCAGCCCGGTTTTGCGGGAGAACTCCTACAATGAGCAGTTCTTC
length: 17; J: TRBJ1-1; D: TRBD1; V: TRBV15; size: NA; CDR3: CATSSTDRGSWNTEAFF; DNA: TGTGCCACCAGCAGCACTGACAGGGGAAGTTGGAACACTGAAGCTTTCTTT
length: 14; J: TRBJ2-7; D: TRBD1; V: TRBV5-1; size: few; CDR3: CASSWDSSTYEQYF; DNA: TGCGCCAGCAGCTGGGACAGTTCCACCTACGAGCAGTACTTC
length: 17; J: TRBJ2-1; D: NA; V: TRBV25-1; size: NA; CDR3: CASSDSFRDSTSDEQFF; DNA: TGTGCCAGCAGTGACTCCTTTCGGGACTCAACGTCGGATGAGCAGTTCTTC
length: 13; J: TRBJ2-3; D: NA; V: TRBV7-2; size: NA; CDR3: CASSTVYTDTQYF; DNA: TGTGCCAGCAGCACAGTTTACACAGATACGCAGTATTTT
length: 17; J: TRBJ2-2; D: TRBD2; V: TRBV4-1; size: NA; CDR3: CASSQDSGSGNTGELFF; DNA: TGCGCCAGCAGCCAAGACAGCGGGAGCGGGAACACCGGGGAGCTGTTTTTT
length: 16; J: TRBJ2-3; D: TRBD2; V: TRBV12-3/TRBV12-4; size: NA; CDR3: CASSSRTSGMVDTQYF; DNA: TGTGCCAGCAGTTCCAGGACTAGCGGGATGGTAGATACGCAGTATTTT
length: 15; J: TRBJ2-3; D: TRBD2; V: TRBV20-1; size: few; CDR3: CSAGRSGGSTDTQYF; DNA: TGCAGTGCCGGAAGAAGCGGGGGTAGCACAGATACGCAGTATTTT
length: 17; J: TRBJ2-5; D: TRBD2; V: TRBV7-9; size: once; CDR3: CASSARGSSGVKETQYF; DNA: TGTGCCAGCAGCGCCCGGGGGAGTAGCGGGGTGAAAGAGACCCAGTACTTC
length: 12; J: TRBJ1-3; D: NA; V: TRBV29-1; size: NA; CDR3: CSGRSSGNTIYF; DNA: TGCAGCGGGAGGAGCTCTGGAAACACCATATATTTT
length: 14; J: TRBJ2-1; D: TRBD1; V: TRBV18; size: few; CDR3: CASSSPGQGNEQFF; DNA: TGTGCCAGCTCATCACCGGGACAGGGAAATGAGCAGTTCTTC
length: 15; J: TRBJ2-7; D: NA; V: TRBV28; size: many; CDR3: CASSSPPKSSYEQYF; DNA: TGTGCCAGCAGCTCCCCCCCAAAGAGCTCCTACGAGCAGTACTTC
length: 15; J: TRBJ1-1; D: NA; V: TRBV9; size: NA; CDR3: CASSVEDTMNTEAFF; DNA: TGTGCCAGCAGCGTAGAGGACACCATGAACACTGAAGCTTTCTTT
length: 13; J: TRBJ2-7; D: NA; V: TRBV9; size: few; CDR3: CASSPQRVGEQYF; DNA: TGTGCCAGCAGCCCCCAGCGGGTCGGCGAGCAGTACTTC
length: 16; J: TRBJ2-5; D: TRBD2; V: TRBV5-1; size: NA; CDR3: CASSLERDLNGQTQYF; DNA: TGCGCCAGCAGCTTGGAGCGGGACCTGAACGGGCAGACCCAGTACTTC
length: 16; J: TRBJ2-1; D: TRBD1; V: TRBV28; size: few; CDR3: CASSSLGQGSYNEQFF; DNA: TGTGCCAGCAGTTCCCTGGGACAGGGCTCCTACAATGAGCAGTTCTTC
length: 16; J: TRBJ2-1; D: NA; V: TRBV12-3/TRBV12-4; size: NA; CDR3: CASRATGRRSYNEQFF; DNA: TGTGCCAGCAGAGCCACGGGGAGGAGGTCCTACAATGAGCAGTTCTTC
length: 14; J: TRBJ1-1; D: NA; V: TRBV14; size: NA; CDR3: CASSQIRGATEAFF; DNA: TGTGCCAGCAGCCAAATCCGGGGGGCGACTGAAGCTTTCTTT
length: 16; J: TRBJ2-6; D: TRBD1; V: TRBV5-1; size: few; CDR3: CASSLPGGSGANVLTF; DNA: TGCGCCAGCAGCTTGCCAGGGGGCTCTGGGGCCAACGTCCTGACTTTC
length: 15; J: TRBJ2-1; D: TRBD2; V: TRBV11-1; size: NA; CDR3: CASSSLPGTSYEQFF; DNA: TGTGCCAGCAGTTCCCTTCCCGGGACTAGCTATGAGCAGTTCTTC
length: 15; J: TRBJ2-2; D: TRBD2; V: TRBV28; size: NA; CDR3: CASSSGTSDTGELFF; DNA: TGTGCCAGCAGTTCCGGGACTAGCGACACCGGGGAGCTGTTTTTT
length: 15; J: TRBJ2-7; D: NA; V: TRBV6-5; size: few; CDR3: CASSAGSRGFYEQYF; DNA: TGTGCCAGCAGTGCCGGGAGTAGGGGTTTCTACGAGCAGTACTTC
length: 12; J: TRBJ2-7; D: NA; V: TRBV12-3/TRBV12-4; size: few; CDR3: CASSRQSYEQYF; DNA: TGTGCCAGCAGTCGACAGTCCTACGAGCAGTACTTC
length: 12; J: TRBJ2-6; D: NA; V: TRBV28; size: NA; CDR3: CASRTGANVLTF; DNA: TGTGCCAGCAGAACTGGGGCCAACGTCCTGACTTTC
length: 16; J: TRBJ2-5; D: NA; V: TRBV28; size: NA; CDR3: CASSEQGSLAKETQYF; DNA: TGTGCCAGCAGTGAACAGGGCTCCCTAGCCAAAGAGACCCAGTACTTC
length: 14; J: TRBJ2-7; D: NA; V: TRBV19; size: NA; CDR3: CASSIARTMGEQYF; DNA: TGTGCCAGTAGTATAGCCCGGACAATGGGCGAGCAGTACTTC
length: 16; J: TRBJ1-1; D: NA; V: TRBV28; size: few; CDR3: CASSSPRGVPRTEAFF; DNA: TGTGCCAGCAGTTCCCCGAGGGGGGTCCCCAGGACTGAAGCTTTCTTT
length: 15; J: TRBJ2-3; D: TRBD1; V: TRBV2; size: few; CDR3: CAGWDRGFSTDTQYF; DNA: TGTGCCGGTTGGGACAGGGGTTTCAGCACAGATACGCAGTATTTT